This T cell receptor beta chain was profiled in a study of cytomegalovirus exposure and HLA in healthy donors. Turning to the study itself: Most donors, roughly 82% of over 300 genotyped, fell in the Caucasian-associated ancestry cluster. Broader study findings: HLA restriction was apparent for most CMV-associated TCR beta chains in a later analysis. Researchers reported in a later analysis that common viral pathogens appeared linked to several top clusters. With later analysis, a missense DCLRE1C variant became linked to TCR beta V- and J-gene trimming.

About this clone itself: The antigen is undetermined.

This PCR relied on a set of 60 Vbeta primers and 13 Jbeta primers. Measured with immunoSEQ multiplex PCR; TCRdb has only the in-frame clones, and not every one. The table has roughly 180,000 clones, around four fifths seen once. Specimen: PBMCs. The receptor comes from a girl between 5 and 17 years old in good health and CMV-seropositive.

The CDR3 sequence is CASSESGRGGYTF. The DNA for the CDR3 is TGCGCCAGCAGTGAGTCGGGCAGGGGCGGCTACACCTTC. The rearrangement joins TRBV10-1 to TRBJ1-2; D is perhaps TRBD1 (6 bases). Germline CDR1 WNHNN, CDR2 SYGVQD (reference sequence). Trimming left V 0 bases short and J 8 bases short, with 10 bases between. The CDR3 length is 13 residues.